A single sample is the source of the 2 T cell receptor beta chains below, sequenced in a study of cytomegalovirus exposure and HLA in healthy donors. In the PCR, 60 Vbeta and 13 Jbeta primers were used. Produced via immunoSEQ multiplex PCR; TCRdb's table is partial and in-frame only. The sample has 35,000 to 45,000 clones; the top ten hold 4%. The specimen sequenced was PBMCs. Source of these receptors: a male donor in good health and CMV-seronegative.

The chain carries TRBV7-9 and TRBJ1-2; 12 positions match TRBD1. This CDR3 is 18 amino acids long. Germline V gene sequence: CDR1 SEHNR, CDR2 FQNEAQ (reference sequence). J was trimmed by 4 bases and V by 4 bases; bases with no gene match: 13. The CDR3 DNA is TGTGCCAGCAGCTGGGGGACAGGGGGCGTTGGGCCTTCCTATGGCTACACCTTC. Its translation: CASSWGTGGVGPSYGYTF.

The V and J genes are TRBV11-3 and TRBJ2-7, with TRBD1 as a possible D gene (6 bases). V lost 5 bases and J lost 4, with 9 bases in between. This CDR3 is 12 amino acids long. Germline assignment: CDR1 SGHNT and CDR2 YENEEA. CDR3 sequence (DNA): TGTGCCAGCAGCGTCGGACAGTACGAGCAGTACTTC. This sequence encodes CASSVGQYEQYF.